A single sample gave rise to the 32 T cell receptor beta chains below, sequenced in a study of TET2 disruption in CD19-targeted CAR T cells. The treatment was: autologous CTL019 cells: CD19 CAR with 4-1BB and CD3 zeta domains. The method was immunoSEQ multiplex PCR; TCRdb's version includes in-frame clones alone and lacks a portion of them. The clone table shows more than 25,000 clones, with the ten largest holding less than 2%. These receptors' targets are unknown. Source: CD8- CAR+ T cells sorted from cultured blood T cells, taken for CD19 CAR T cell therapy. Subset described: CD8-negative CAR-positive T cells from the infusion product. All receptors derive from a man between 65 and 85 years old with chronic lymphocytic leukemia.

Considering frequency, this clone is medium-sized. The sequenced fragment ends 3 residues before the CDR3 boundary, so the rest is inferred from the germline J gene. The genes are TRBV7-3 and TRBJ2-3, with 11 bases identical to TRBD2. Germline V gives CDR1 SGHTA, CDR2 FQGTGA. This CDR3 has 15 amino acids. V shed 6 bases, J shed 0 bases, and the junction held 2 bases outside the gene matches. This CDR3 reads CASRGLAESTDTQYF. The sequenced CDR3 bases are TGTGCCAGCAGGGGACTAGCGGAAAGCACAGATACG.

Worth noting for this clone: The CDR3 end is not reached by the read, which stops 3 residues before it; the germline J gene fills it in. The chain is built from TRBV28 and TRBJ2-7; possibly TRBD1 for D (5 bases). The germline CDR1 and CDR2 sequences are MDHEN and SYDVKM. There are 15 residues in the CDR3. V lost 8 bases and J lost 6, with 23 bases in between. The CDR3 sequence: CASGSQGRVEIEQYF. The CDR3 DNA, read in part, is TGTGCCAGCGGTTCCCAGGGCAGGGTCGAAATCGAG.

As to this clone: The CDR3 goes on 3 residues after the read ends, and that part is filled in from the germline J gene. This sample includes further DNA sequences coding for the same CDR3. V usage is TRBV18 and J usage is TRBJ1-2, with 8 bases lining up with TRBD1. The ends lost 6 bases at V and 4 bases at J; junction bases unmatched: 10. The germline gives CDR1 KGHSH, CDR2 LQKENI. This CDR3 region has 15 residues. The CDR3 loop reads CASSAGQGPSYGYTF. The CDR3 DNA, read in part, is TGTGCCAGCTCGGCCGGACAGGGACCCAGCTATGGC.

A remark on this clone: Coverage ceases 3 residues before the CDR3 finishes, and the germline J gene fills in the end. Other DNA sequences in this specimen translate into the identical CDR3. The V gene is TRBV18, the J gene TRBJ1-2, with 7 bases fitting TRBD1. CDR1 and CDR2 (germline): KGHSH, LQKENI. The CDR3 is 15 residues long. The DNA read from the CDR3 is TGTGCCAGCTCACCACGGTCTGGACAGGCCATTGCC. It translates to CASSPRSGQAIA. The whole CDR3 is CASSPRSGQAIAYTF.

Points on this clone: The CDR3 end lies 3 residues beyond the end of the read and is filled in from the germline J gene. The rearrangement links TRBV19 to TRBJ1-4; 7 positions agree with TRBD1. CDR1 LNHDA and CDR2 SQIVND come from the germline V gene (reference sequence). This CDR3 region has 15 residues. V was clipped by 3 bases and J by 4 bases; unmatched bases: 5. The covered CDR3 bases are TGTGCCAGTAGTATCCTACAGGGGAGTAATGAAAAA. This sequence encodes CASSILQGSNEK. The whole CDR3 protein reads CASSILQGSNEKLFF.

The CDR3 DNA, read in part, is TGTGCCAGCAGCCGACACAGGGCTTCGATAGCGGGGGGGCTTTTGAATGAG. Encoded protein: CASSRHRASIAGGLLNE. The whole CDR3 sequence is CASSRHRASIAGGLLNEQFF. The chain recombines TRBV14 with TRBJ2-1, with 11 nucleotides matching TRBD2. The read finishes 3 residues shy of the CDR3 end, and the germline J gene is used to complete it. The germline V gene encodes CDR1 SGHDN and CDR2 FVKESK. V gave up 4 bases and J gave up 7 bases; unmatched junction bases: 21. CDR3 length equals 20 residues.

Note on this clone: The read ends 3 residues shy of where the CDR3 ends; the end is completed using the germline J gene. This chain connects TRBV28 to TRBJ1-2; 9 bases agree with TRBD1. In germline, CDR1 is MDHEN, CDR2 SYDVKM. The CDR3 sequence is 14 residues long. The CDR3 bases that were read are TGTGCCAGCAGTCCCCACGACAGGGGGGTAGGC. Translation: CASSPHDRGVG. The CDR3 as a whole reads CASSPHDRGVGYTF.

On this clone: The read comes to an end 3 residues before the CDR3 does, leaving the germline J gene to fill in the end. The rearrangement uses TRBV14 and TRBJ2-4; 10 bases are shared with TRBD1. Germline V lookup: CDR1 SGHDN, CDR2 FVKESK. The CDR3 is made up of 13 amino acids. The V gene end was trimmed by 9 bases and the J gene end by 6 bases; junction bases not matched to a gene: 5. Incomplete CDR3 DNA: TGTGCCAGTTCCGGGACAGGGGTAAACATT. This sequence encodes CASSGTGVNI. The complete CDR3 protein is CASSGTGVNIQYF.

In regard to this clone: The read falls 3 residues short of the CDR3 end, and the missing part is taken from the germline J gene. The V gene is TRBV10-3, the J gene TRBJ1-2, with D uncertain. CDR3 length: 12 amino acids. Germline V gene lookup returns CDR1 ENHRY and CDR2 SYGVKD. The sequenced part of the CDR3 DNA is TGTGCCTTTGATAAAGAGGGTGGAGGC. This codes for CAFDKEGGG. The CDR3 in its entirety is CAFDKEGGGYTF.

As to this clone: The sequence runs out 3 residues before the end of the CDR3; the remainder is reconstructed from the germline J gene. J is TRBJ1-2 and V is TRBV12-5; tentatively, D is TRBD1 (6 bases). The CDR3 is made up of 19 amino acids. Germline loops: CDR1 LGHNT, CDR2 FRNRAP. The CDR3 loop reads CASGLTLAGGPIAYNDYTF. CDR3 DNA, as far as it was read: TGTGCTAGTGGTTTGACACTAGCGGGGGGGCCGATCGCCTACAATGAC.

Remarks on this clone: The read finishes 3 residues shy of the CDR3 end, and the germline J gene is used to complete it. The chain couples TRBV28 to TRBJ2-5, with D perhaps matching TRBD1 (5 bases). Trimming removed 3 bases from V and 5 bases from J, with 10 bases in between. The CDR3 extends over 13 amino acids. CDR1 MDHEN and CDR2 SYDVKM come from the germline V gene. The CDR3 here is CASSLGQRETQYF. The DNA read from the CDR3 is TGTGCCAGCAGTTTGGGGCAACGGGAGACC. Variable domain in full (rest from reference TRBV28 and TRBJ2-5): DVKVTQSSRYLVKRTGEKVFLECVQDMDHENMFWYRQDPGLGLRLIYFSYDVKMKEKGDIPEGYSVSREKKERFSLILESASTNQTSMYLCASSLGQRETQYFGPGTRLLVL.

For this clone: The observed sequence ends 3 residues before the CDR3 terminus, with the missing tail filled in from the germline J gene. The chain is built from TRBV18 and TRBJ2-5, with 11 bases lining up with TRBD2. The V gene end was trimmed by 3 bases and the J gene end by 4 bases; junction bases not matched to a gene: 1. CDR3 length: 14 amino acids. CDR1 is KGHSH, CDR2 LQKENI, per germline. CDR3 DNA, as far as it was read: TGTGCCAGCTCACCCGGGACTAGCGGAGAGACC. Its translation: CASSPGTSGET. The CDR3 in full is CASSPGTSGETQYF.

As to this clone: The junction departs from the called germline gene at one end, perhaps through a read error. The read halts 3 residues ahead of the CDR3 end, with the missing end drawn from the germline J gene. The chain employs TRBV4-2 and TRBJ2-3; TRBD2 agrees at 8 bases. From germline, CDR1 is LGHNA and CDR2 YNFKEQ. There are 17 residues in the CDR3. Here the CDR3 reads CASSQAFGGGRTDTQYF. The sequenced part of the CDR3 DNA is TGCGCCAGCAGCCAAGCTTTCGGGGGGGGGCGCACAGATACG.

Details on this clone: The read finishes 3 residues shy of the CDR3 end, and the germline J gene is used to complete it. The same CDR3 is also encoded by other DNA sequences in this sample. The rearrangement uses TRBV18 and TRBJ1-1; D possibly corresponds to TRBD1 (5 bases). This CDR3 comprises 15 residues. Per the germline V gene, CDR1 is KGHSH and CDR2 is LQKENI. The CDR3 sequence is CASSPPGLGSTEAFF. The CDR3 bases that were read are TGTGCCAGCTCACCACCGGGGCTCGGATCTACAGAA. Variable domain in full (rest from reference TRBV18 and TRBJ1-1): NAGVMQNPRHLVRRRGQEARLRCSPMKGHSHVYWYRQLPEEGLKFMVYLQKENIIDESGMPKERFSAEFPKEGPSILRIQQVVRGDSAAYFCASSPPGLGSTEAFFGQGTRLTVV.

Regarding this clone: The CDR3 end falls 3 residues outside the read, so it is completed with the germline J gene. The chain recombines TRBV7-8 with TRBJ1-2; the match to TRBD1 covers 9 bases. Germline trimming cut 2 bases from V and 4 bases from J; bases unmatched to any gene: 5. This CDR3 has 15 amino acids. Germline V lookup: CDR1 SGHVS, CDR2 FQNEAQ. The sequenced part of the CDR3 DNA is TGTGCCAGCAGCTTACGGGACAGGGAGACCTATGGC. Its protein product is CASSLRDRETYG. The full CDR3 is CASSLRDRETYGYTF.

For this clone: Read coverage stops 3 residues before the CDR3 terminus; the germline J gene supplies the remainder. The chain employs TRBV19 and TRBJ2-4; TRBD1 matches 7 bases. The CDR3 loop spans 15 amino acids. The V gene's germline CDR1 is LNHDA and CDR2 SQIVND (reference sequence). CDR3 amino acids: CASSTGQPGAYGQYF. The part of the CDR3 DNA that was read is TGTGCCAGTAGCACGGGACAGCCCGGGGCCTATGGT.

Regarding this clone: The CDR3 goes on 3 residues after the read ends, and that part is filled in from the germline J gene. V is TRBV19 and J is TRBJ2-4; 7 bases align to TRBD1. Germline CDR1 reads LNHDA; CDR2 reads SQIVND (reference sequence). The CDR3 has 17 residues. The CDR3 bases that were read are TGTGCCAGTACTGATGTTAGGGGGCGACAGGCAAATCAGCCT. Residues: CASTDVRGRQANQP. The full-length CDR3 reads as CASTDVRGRQANQPQYF.

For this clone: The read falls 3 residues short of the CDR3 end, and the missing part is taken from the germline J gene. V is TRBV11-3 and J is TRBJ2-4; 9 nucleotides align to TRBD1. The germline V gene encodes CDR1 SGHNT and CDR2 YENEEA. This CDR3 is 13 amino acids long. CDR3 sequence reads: CASSSYRGLGQYF. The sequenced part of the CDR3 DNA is TGTGCCAGCAGCTCATACAGGGGGCTTGGT.

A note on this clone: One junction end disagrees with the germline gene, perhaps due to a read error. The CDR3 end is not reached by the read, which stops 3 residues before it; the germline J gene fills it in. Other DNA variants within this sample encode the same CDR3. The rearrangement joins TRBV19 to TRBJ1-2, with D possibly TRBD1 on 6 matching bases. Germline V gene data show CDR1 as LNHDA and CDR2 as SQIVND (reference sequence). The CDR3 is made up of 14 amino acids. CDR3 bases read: TGTGCCAGTAGGAGGGCAGGGGACGTCTATGGT. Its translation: CASRRAGDVYG. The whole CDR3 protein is CASRRAGDVYGYTF.

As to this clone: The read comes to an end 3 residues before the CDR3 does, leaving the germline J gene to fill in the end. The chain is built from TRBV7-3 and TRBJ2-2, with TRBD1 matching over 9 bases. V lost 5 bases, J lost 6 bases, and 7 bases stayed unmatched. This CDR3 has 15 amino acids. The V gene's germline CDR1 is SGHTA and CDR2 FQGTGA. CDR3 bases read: TGTGCCAGCAGCCCGGGACAGGGTATCTCCGGGGAG. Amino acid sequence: CASSPGQGISGE. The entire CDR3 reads CASSPGQGISGELFF.

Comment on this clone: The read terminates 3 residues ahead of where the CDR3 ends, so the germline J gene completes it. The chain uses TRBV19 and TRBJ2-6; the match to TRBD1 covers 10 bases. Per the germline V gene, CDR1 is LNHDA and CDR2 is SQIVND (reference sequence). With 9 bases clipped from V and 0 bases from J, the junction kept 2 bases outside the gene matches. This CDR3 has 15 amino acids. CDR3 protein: CASGQGDSGANVLTF. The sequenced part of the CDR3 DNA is TGTGCCAGCGGACAGGGGGACTCTGGGGCCAACGTC. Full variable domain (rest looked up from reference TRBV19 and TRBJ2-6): DGGITQSPKYLFRKEGQNVTLSCEQNLNHDAMYWYRQDPGQGLRLIYYSQIVNDFQKGDIAEGYSVSREKKESFPLTVTSAQKNPTAFYLCASGQGDSGANVLTFGAGSRLTVL.

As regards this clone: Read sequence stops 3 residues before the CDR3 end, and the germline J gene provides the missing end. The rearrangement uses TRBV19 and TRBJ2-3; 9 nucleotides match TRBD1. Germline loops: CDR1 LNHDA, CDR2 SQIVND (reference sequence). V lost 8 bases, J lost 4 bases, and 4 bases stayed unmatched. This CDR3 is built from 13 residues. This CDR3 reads CASGTGLADTQYF. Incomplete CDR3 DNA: TGTGCCAGTGGGACAGGGTTGGCAGATACG.

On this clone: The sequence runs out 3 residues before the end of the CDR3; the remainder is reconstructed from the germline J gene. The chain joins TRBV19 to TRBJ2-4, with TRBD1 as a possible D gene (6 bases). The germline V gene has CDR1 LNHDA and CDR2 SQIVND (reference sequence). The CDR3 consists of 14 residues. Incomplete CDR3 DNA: TGTGCCAGTAGTATTAAAGGGCGTGGACAGCCT. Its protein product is CASSIKGRGQP. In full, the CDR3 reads CASSIKGRGQPQYF.

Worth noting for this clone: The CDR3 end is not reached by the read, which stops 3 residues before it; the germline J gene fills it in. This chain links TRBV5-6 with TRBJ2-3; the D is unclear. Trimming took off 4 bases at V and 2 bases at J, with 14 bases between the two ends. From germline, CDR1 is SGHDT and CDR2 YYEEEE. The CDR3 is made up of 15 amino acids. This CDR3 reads CASSRAGIFTDTQYF. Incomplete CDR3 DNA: TGTGCCAGCAGCCGAGCCGGTATCTTCACAGATACG.

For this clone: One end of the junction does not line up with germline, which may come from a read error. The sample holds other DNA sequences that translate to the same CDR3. The sequenced part of the CDR3 DNA is TGCGCCAGCAGCTCCACAGGGGGGGCTGGAAACACT. It yields the protein CASSSTGGAGNT. The entire CDR3 reads CASSSTGGAGNTIYF. This chain joins TRBV5-1 and TRBJ1-3, with TRBD1 identical over 8 bases. The DNA ends 3 residues before the CDR3 does, and the rest of the CDR3 is filled in from the germline J gene. The CDR3 is 15 residues long. CDR1 is SGHRS and CDR2 is YFSETQ in the germline V gene. Supplemented by reference TRBV5-1 and TRBJ1-3, the full variable domain reads KAGVTQTPRYLIKTRGQQVTLSCSPISGHRSVSWYQQTPGQGLQFLFEYFSETQRNKGNFPGRFSGRQFSNSRSEMNVSTLELGDSALYLCASSSTGGAGNTIYFGEGSWLTVV.

The sequenced part of the CDR3 DNA is TGTGCCAGCAGCTTCAGACTAGCGGGGGGGAACAATGAG. It yields the protein CASSFRLAGGNNE. The whole CDR3 is CASSFRLAGGNNEQFF. The chain is built from TRBV9 and TRBJ2-1, with TRBD2 matching 14 bases. The CDR3 is cut off 3 residues early in the read; its end comes from the germline J gene. Germline values: CDR1 SGDLS, CDR2 YYNGEE. CDR3 length: 16 residues. The V segment lost 4 bases and the J segment 5 bases; nucleotides outside the gene matches: 5.

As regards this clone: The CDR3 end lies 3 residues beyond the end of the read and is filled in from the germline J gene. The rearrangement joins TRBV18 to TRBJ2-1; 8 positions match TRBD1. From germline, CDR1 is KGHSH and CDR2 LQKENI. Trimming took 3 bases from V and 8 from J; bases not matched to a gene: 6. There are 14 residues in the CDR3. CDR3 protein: CASSPGTTGDEQFF. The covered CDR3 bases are TGTGCCAGCTCACCGGGAACGACAGGGGATGAG.

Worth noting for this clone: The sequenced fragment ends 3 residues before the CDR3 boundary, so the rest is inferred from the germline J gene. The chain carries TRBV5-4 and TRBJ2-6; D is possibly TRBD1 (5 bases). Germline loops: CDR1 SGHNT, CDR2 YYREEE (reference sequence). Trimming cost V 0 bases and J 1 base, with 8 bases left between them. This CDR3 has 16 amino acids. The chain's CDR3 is CASSLGQGSGANVLTF. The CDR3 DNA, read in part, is TGTGCCAGCAGCTTGGGGCAGGGATCTGGGGCCAACGTC.

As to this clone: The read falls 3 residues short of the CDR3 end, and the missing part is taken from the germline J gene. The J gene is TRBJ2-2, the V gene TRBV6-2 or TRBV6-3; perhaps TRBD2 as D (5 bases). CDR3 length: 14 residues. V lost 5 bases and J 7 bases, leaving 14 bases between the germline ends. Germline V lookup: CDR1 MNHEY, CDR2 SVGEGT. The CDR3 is CASSARLTGGELFF. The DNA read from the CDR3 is TGTGCCAGCAGTGCCCGACTAACTGGCGGGGAG.

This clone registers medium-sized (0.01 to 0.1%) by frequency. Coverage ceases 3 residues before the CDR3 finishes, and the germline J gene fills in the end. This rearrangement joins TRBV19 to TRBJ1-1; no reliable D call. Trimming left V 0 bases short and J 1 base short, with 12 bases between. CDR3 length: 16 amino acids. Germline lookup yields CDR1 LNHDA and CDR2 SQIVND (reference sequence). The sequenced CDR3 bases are TGTGCCAGTAGTATAGATTGGGCCCGTACGAACACTGAA. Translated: CASSIDWARTNTE. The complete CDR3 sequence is CASSIDWARTNTEAFF.

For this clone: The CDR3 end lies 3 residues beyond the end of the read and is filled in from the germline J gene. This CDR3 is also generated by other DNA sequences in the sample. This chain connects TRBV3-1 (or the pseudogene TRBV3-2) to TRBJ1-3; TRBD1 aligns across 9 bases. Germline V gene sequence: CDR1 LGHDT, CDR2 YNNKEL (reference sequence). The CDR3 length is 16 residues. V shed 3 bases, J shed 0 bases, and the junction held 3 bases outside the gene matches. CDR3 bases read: TGTGCCAGCAGCCAGGGACAGGGTTACTCTGGAAACACC. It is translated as CASSQGQGYSGNT. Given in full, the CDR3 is CASSQGQGYSGNTIYF.

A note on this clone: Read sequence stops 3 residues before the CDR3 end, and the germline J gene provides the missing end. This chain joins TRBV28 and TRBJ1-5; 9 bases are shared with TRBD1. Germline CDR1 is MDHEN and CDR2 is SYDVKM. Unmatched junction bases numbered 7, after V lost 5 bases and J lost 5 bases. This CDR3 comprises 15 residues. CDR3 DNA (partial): TGTGCCAGCAGTACCCCGGGACAGGGATATCAGCCC. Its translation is CASSTPGQGYQP. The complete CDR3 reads CASSTPGQGYQPQHF.